The next 5 T cell receptor beta chains were all read from a single sample in a study of T-cell memory formation after mild COVID-19. TCRdb re-derived calls from the 5' RACE reads in MiXCR, one entry per CDR3 protein. The table records a few hundred thousand distinct CDR3 sequences, about a fifth of them present only once. The sequencing sample was made of PBMCs or a T cell subset sorted from them (not recorded which). The receptors stem from an adult woman who had mild COVID-19 (a few samples of this study predate the infection). Cell type and time point are not known.

This clonotype was observed a few times. This chain uses TRBV20-1 with TRBJ1-1, with 8 bases lining up with TRBD1. This CDR3 contains 13 residues. Per germline, CDR1 DFQATT and CDR2 SNEGSKA (reference sequence). V was pared by 7 bases and J by 1 base, with 5 bases of the junction left unmatched. Here the CDR3 DNA reads TGCAGTGAATCCGGGACAGGGAACACTGAAGCTTTCTTT. Protein product: CSESGTGNTEAFF.

Turning to this clonotype: This may arise from a read error, as a much more abundant clone is one base away. The rearrangement links TRBV2 to TRBJ2-1; D is possibly TRBD2 (7 bases). There are 14 residues in the CDR3. V was cut by 7 bases and J by 2 bases, with 12 bases left in between. The germline gives CDR1 SNHLY, CDR2 FYNNEI. CDR3 DNA sequence: TGTGCCAGCACCTTAGGGGGGGCCTACAATGAGCAGTTCTTC. Protein product: CASTLGGAYNEQFF. The full variable domain, in which reference TRBV2 and TRBJ2-1 provide the parts outside the CDR3, is EPEVTQTPSHQVTQMGQEVILRCVPISNHLYFYWYRQILGQKVEFLVSFYNNEISEKSEIFDDQFSVERPDGSNFTLKIRSTKLEDSAMYFCASTLGGAYNEQFFGPGTRLTVL.

This clonotype was seen a few times. The V and J genes are TRBV7-8 and TRBJ1-5; 8 bases map to TRBD1. Germline CDR1 SGHVS, CDR2 FQNEAQ. The CDR3 sequence is 14 residues long. V lost 2 bases to trimming and J lost 11 bases; unmatched junction nucleotides: 8. Here the CDR3 reads CASSLLGQGSTQHF. DNA of the CDR3: TGTGCCAGCAGCTTACTAGGACAGGGCAGCACCCAGCATTTT.

This clonotype was recorded a few times. The chain links TRBV4-2 to TRBJ2-1; TRBD2 agrees at 13 bases. The V gene's germline CDR1 is LGHNA and CDR2 YNFKEQ. V gave up 0 bases and J gave up 9 bases; unmatched junction bases: 2. The CDR3 runs to 15 residues. CDR3 in amino acids: CASSQETSGGAEQFF. The CDR3 DNA is TGTGCCAGCAGCCAAGAAACTAGCGGGGGGGCTGAGCAGTTCTTC.

The V gene is TRBV4-1, the J gene TRBJ2-7; unclear D gene. The CDR3 length is 15 residues. The germline V gene encodes CDR1 MGHRA and CDR2 YSYEKL. Trimming left V 4 bases short and J 0 bases short, with 13 bases between. The CDR3 coding sequence is TGCGCCAGCAGCCCCCGGACGGAAAGCTCCTACGAGCAGTACTTC. Residues: CASSPRTESSYEQYF.